This TCR beta chain was retrieved from a study of blood T cell repertoires in COVID-19. Study at large: Acute and convalescent COVID-19 samples came from the United States, Italy and Spain.

Assay: immunoSEQ multiplex PCR; the TCRdb copy retains only in-frame clones and omits some. The sample yields tens of thousands of clones, more than 75% seen once. Per germline, CDR1 MGHRA and CDR2 YSYEKL. V dropped 0 bases and J dropped 4; count of bases not matched to a gene: 7. This CDR3 region has 16 residues. The sample taken for sequencing was peripheral blood. This clonotype was sampled from a man aged 50-60 years with active or convalescent COVID-19. This chain joins TRBV4-1 and TRBJ2-3, with TRBD2 matching 7 bases. CDR3 in DNA: TGCGCCAGCAGCCAAGATCTGGGGAGGGTTGCAGATACGCAGTATTTT. This translates into CASSQDLGRVADTQYF.